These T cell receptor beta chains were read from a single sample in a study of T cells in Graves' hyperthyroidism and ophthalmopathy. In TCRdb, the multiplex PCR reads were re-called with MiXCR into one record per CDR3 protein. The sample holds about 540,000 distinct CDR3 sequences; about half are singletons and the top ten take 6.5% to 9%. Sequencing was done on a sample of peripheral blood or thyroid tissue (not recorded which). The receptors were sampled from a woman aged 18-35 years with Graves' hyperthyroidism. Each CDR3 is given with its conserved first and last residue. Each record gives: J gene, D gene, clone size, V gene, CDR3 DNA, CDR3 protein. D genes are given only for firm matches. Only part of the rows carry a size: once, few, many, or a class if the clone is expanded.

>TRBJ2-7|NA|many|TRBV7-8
TGTGCCAGCAGCTTAGAGGCGGTAGGGTCCTACGAGCAGTACTTC
CASSLEAVGSYEQYF
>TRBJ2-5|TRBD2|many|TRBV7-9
TGTGCCAGCAGCTTTGCTCTAGCGGACCAAGAGACCCAGTACTTC
CASSFALADQETQYF
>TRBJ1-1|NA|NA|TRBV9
TGTGCCAGCAGCGTAAGGGCCGAGCCCTTATCGGCTGAAGCTTTCTTT
CASSVRAEPLSAEAFF
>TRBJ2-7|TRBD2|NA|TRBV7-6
TGTGCCAGCAGCCATAGTAGCGGGAGCTTAGTCTACGAGCAGTACTTC
CASSHSSGSLVYEQYF
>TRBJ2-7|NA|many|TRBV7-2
TGTGCCATTAGGGGGTACTACGAGCAGTACTTC
CAIRGYYEQYF
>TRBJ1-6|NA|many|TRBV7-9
TGTGCCAGCAGCCAAGCGCAGGATTCACCCCTCCACTTT
CASSQAQDSPLHF
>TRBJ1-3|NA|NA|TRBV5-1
TGCGCCAGCAGCACCGCGGCGACGGCGAGCTCTGGAAACACCATATATTTT
CASSTAATASSGNTIYF
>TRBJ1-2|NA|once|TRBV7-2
TGTGCCAGCAGCATCACTGGCGGGGAACGCTATGGCTACACCTTC
CASSITGGERYGYTF
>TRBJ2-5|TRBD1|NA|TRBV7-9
TGTGCCAGCAGTACTCGGACAGGGATGATGGAGACCCAGTACTTC
CASSTRTGMMETQYF
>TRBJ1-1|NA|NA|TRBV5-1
TGCGCCAGCAGGCCTACAAGCTTGAACACTGAAGCTTTCTTT
CASRPTSLNTEAFF
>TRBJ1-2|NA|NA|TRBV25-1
TGTGCTAGTCTGGTCCGGGACGGCGGCTATGGCTACACCTTC
CASLVRDGGYGYTF
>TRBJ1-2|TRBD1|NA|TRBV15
TGTGCCACCAGCAGTGAGGACAGGGTATCCGGCTACACCTTC
CATSSEDRVSGYTF
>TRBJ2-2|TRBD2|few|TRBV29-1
TGCAGCGCCCTGGGCGGGAGACGATTAAATGGGGAGCTGTTTTTT
CSALGGRRLNGELFF
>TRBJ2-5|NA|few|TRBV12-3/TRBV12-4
TGTGCCAGCAGTCGTAAGGGTGAGGGTGGAGAGACCCAGTACTTC
CASSRKGEGGETQYF
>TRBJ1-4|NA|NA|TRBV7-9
TGTGCCAGCAGCGGCACTAGGGCGTCAACTAATGAAAAACTGTTTTTT
CASSGTRASTNEKLFF
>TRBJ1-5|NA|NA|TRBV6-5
TGTGCCAGCAGGGGGGGGGCCACGCCCCAGCATTTT
CASRGGATPQHF
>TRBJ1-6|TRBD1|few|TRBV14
TGTGCCAGCAGCCATACCACAGGGGGCAATTCACCCCTCCACTTT
CASSHTTGGNSPLHF
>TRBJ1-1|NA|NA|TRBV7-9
TGTGCCAGCAGTTTCCGAGGAGGGGGGCCGCCGCTTGAAGCTTTCTTT
CASSFRGGGPPLEAFF
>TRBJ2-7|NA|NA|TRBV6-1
TGTGCCAGCAGACCCAGGGAAGTTTTCGAGCAGTACTTC
CASRPREVFEQYF
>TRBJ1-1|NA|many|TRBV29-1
TGCAGCGTTGCGTTCACTGAAGCTTTCTTT
CSVAFTEAFF
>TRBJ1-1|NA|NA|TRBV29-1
TGCAGCGTTGATGTGGCAAGCCGCGGGAAGGACACTGAAGCTTTCTTT
CSVDVASRGKDTEAFF
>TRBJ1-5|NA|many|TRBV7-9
TGTGCCAGCACAGTCAGAGGAGATCAGCCCCAGCATTTT
CASTVRGDQPQHF
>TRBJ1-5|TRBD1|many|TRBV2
TGTGCCAGTCAGGACAGGGCAGGCCAGCCCCAGCATTTT
CASQDRAGQPQHF
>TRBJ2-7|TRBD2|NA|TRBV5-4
TGTGCCAGCAGCTTGGTAGGACTAGCAGAATACGAGCAGTACTTC
CASSLVGLAEYEQYF
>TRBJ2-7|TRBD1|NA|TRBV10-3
TGTGCCATCACCCCGACAGGGAAAGCGGCCTACGAGCAGTACTTC
CAITPTGKAAYEQYF
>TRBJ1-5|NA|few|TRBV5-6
TGTGCCAGCAGCTATGGGTCGGGGGGAGAGCAGCCCCAGCATTTT
CASSYGSGGEQPQHF
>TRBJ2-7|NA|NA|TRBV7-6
TGTGCCAGCAGGCGGGACGGAACCTACGAGCAGTACTTC
CASRRDGTYEQYF
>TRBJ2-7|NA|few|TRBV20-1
TGCAGTGCTAGGTGGCTATCTACCTACGAGCAGTACTTC
CSARWLSTYEQYF
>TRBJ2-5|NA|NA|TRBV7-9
TGTGCCAGCAGCTCCGCAGGGCCCGAGTACTTC
CASSSAGPEYF
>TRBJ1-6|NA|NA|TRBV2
TGTGCCAGCAGTGAAGCAAACCCTTCACCCCTCCACTTT
CASSEANPSPLHF
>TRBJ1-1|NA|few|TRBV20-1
TGCAGTGCTGGATCAGACAAGGGGGCTTTCTTT
CSAGSDKGAFF
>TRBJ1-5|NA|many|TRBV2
TGTGCCAGCAGTGTGGGGGGATTGGGCAATCAGCCCCAGCATTTT
CASSVGGLGNQPQHF
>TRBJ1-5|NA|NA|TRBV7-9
TGTGCCAGCAGCCAGGGAACAGATAGCAATCAGCCCCAGCATTTT
CASSQGTDSNQPQHF
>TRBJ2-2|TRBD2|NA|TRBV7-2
TGCGCCAGCAGGCCAGCGGGGCGGGAGCCCGGGGAGCTGTTTTTT
CASRPAGREPGELFF
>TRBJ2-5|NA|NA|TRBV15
TGTGCCACCAGCAGAGGCGGATCTAGCGGAGGGGGAGAGACCCAGTACTTC
CATSRGGSSGGGETQYF
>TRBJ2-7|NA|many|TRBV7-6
TGTGCCAGCAGCGTTACGCCGGGACCGTCCTACGAGCAGTACTTC
CASSVTPGPSYEQYF
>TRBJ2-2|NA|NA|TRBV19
TGTGCCAGCACCCCCCGGGCCGGGGAGCTGTTTTTT
CASTPRAGELFF
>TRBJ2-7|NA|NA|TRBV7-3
TGTGCCAGCAGCTTAAACCAGACCCCAAGCTACGAGCAGTACTTC
CASSLNQTPSYEQYF
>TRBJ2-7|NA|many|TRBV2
TGTGCCAGCATGAAGGTAGCGAACTCCTACGAGCAGTACTTC
CASMKVANSYEQYF
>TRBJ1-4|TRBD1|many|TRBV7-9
TGTGCCAGCAGCTTAGTTACAGGGGGAGAAAAACTGTTTTTT
CASSLVTGGEKLFF
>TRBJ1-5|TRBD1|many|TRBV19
TGTGCCAGTAGGGGGACAGCTAATCAGCCCCAGCATTTT
CASRGTANQPQHF
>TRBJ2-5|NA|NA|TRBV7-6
TGTGCCAGCAGCAGGGGGGACGGGGGTCCCCAGTACTTC
CASSRGDGGPQYF
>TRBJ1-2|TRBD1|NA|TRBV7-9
TGTGCCAGCAGCTCCACCCTCGGGACAGGGAATGGCGACACCTTC
CASSSTLGTGNGDTF
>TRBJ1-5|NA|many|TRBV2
TGTGCCAGCAGTGCAGGATGGAGCAATCAGCCCCAGCATTTT
CASSAGWSNQPQHF
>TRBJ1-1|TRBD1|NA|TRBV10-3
TGTGCCATCAGTGAGGCGGACAGGGGGCTTAACACTGAAGCTTTCTTT
CAISEADRGLNTEAFF
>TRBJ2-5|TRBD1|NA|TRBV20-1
TGCAGTGCTAGGCTCCTGGGACAGGGAGGCGGGCAAGAGACCCAGTACTTC
CSARLLGQGGGQETQYF
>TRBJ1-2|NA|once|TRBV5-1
TGCGCCAGCAGCTTGAGACAGATGACTAACTATGGCTACACCTTC
CASSLRQMTNYGYTF
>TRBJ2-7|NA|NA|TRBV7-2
TGTGCCAGCAGCTTAGGGGCTTCCTTCTACGAGCAGTACTTC
CASSLGASFYEQYF
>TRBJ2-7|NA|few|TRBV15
TGTGCCACCAGCAGAGGGACGGTCGAGCAGTACTTC
CATSRGTVEQYF
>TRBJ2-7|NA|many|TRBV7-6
TGTGCCAGCAGCTTAGAAGCGGAGACCTACGAGCAGTACTTC
CASSLEAETYEQYF
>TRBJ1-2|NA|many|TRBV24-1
TGTGCCACCAGTGATACCACAAATAACTATGGCTACACCTTC
CATSDTTNNYGYTF